This entry lists 15 T cell receptor beta chains sequenced from one sample in a study of cytomegalovirus exposure and HLA in healthy donors. The PCR contained 60 Vbeta and 13 Jbeta primers. The repertoire was sequenced with immunoSEQ multiplex PCR; TCRdb's copy has only in-frame clones and lacks some. The repertoire includes about 130,000 clones, 70% to 90% of them detected once, and 1.5% to 2% sits in the top ten. The sample was PBMCs. Receptors originate from a boy aged 5-17 years in good health and CMV-seronegative.

This clone was counted a few times. The rearrangement joins TRBV30 to TRBJ1-5; possibly TRBD1 for D (5 bases). There are 11 residues in the CDR3. The V gene lost 5 bases and the J gene lost 11 bases, with 13 bases spanning the gap. Germline CDR1 is GTSNPN and CDR2 is SVGIG (reference sequence). The CDR3 loop is CAWGGGRTQHF. The CDR3 DNA sequence: TGTGCCTGGGGCGGGGGGAGGACCCAGCATTTT.

The V gene is TRBV6-1, the J gene TRBJ2-3, with TRBD2 matching 9 bases. The CDR3 runs to 15 residues. J lost 7 bases, V lost 4 bases, and 9 bases had no gene match. Germline lookup yields CDR1 MNHNS and CDR2 SASEGT. CDR3 bases: TGTGCCAGCAGTGGTCGTAGCGGGAGTTTGAATACGCAGTATTTT. Encoded protein: CASSGRSGSLNTQYF.

This chain links TRBV27 with TRBJ2-7, with TRBD1 matching over 11 bases. Trimming removed 5 bases from V and 6 bases from J; junction bases left unmatched: 18. The CDR3 sequence is 18 residues long. Looked up from germline, CDR1 is MNHEY and CDR2 is SMNVEV (reference sequence). The CDR3 spells CASSPQRSPGQGVGEQYF. In DNA, the CDR3 is TGTGCCAGCAGTCCGCAGAGATCCCCGGGACAGGGGGTTGGCGAGCAGTACTTC.

The chain couples TRBV5-1 to TRBJ2-1; D possibly corresponds to TRBD2 (6 bases). From germline, CDR1 is SGHRS and CDR2 YFSETQ. V lost 5 bases to trimming and J lost 0 bases, with 15 bases between them. The CDR3 has 16 residues. The DNA for the CDR3 is TGCGCCAGCAGTCCCCGGGACTCCTACTCCTACAATGAGCAGTTCTTC. Translating gives CASSPRDSYSYNEQFF.

V and J are TRBV5-1 and TRBJ1-2; 7 bases align to TRBD1. V gave up 7 bases and J gave up 1 base; unmatched junction bases: 7. The CDR3 consists of 14 residues. Germline values: CDR1 SGHRS, CDR2 YFSETQ. The CDR3 DNA is TGCGCCAGCTCGACAGGGCCGGGTAACTATGGCTACACCTTC. This sequence encodes CASSTGPGNYGYTF.

J is TRBJ2-1 and V is TRBV27; possible D gene TRBD1, 6 bases. With 5 bases removed from V and 6 bases from J, the gap between germline ends came to 14 bases. The CDR3 has 14 residues. Germline CDR1 and CDR2: MNHEY and SMNVEV (reference sequence). This CDR3 reads CASSLRTARNEQFF. Written as DNA, the CDR3 is TGTGCCAGCAGTCTTCGGACAGCCCGCAATGAGCAGTTCTTC.

The gene calls are TRBV27 and TRBJ1-3, with D perhaps matching TRBD1 (5 bases). Trimming removed 5 bases from V and 4 bases from J, with 18 bases in between. The CDR3 extends over 16 amino acids. Germline CDR1 and CDR2: MNHEY and SMNVEV (reference sequence). CDR3 nucleotide sequence: TGTGCCAGCAGTCCCCGCCGGGACTTAATCGGAAACACCATATATTTT. Translated, it gives CASSPRRDLIGNTIYF.

The chain combines TRBV18 with TRBJ1-5, with unresolved D. Germline V CDR1 and CDR2: KGHSH, LQKENI. The CDR3 runs 14 residues. V was pared by 3 bases and J by 3 bases, with 9 bases between. CDR3 coding DNA: TGTGCCAGCTCACCTAAGGAGGCCAATCAGCCCCAGCATTTT. This gives the protein CASSPKEANQPQHF.

V usage is TRBV14 and J usage is TRBJ1-1, with 11 bases lining up with TRBD1. V shed 1 base and J 2 bases; nucleotides not matched to a gene: 0. CDR1 is SGHDN, CDR2 FVKESK, per germline. The CDR3 extends over 15 amino acids. The CDR3, as DNA: TGTGCCAGCAGCCAAGGGACAGGGGGCAACACTGAAGCTTTCTTT. Translating gives CASSQGTGGNTEAFF.

The CDR3 DNA reads TGTGCCAGCAGCCCTTACCAGGGGGCTGGGGAGACCCAGTACTTC. Encoded protein: CASSPYQGAGETQYF. The chain links TRBV14 to TRBJ2-5, with 8 bases aligning to TRBD1. The CDR3 is 15 amino acids. CDR1 is SGHDN, CDR2 FVKESK, per germline. Trimming at V came to 4 bases and at J to 5 bases, leaving 9 bases not matched to a gene.

The gene calls are TRBV29-1 and TRBJ1-5; 9 positions agree with TRBD1. The germline V gene has CDR1 SQVTM and CDR2 ANQGSEA. The CDR3 length is 14 residues. V was clipped by 7 bases and J by 0 bases; unmatched bases: 4. Here the CDR3 reads CSGSTGGSNQPQHF. CDR3 nucleotides: TGCAGCGGCTCGACAGGGGGTAGCAATCAGCCCCAGCATTTT.

The chain recombines TRBV5-6 with TRBJ2-1; 8 bases are a match to TRBD1. Germline CDR1 SGHDT, CDR2 YYEEEE. V shed 3 bases and J 2 bases; nucleotides not matched to a gene: 7. This CDR3 region has 16 residues. The CDR3 coding sequence is TGTGCCAGCAGCTGGGTGACAGGGGATCCCTACAATGAGCAGTTCTTC. Translating gives CASSWVTGDPYNEQFF.

This sequence joins TRBV6-1 and TRBJ1-1, with a tentative D call TRBD1 (5 bases). The CDR3 runs 15 residues. V was cut by 2 bases and J by 1 base, with 11 bases left in between. CDR1 and CDR2 from the germline V gene are MNHNS and SASEGT. CDR3 loop: CASSEPGLGNTEAFF. The CDR3 nucleotides read TGTGCCAGCAGTGAACCGGGACTGGGGAACACTGAAGCTTTCTTT.

This CDR3 reads CASSLSTEINEQFF. Written as DNA, the CDR3 is TGTGCCAGCAGTTTATCGACAGAAATCAATGAGCAGTTCTTC. V usage is TRBV27 and J usage is TRBJ2-1, with TRBD1 as a possible D gene (5 bases). The CDR3 has 14 amino acids. V was cut by 0 bases and J by 6 bases, with 9 bases left in between. Germline CDR1 and CDR2: MNHEY and SMNVEV (reference sequence).

The V call is TRBV9, the J call TRBJ2-1; D remains ambiguous. V lost 3 bases, J lost 0 bases, and 22 bases lay in between. The length of the CDR3 is 19 residues. The germline V gene has CDR1 SGDLS and CDR2 YYNGEE. In DNA form, the CDR3 reads TGTGCCAGCAGCGAAGTTCCCCTGGGCTACTCCGCCTCCTACAATGAGCAGTTCTTC. It encodes CASSEVPLGYSASYNEQFF.